Reported below is one TCR beta chain. Naive CD8 populations comprised CD45RO-negative cells positively selected for CCR7, excluding terminally differentiated effector memory CD45RA+ cells. Study processing details: ImmunoSEQ output lacked quality scores and full-length reads, limiting matched filtering. The method was immunoSEQ multiplex PCR; TCRdb's version includes in-frame clones alone and lacks a portion of them. Clone size and V and J calls were adopted from that table, with D and trimming inferred from the DNA. Of some 740,000 clones in the sample, nearly 95% are singletons; the top ten hold about 24%. This sample is drawn from a study of shared clonotypes between healthy human individuals. Losses at the gene ends were 3 bases for V and 8 bases for J; bases not matched to a gene: 3. The CDR3 is made up of 14 amino acids. Germline V CDR1 and CDR2: SGHTA, FQGNSA.

The chain combines TRBV7-2 with TRBJ1-4; 10 bases align to TRBD1. The receptor was isolated from a man younger than 45 in good health. The specimen was naive CD8+ T cells sorted from blood. The CDR3 spells CASSLTGGEEKLFF. In DNA form, the CDR3 reads TGTGCCAGCAGCTTGACAGGGGGCGAAGAAAAACTGTTTTTT.